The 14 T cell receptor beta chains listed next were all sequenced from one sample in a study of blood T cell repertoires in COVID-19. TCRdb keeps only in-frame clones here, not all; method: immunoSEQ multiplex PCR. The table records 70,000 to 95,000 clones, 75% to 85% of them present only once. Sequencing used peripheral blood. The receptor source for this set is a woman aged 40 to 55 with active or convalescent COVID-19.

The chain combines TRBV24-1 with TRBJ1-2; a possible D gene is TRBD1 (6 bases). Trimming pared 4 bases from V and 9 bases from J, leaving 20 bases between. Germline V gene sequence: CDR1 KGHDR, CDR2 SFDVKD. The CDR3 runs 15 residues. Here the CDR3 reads CATSDTGQPLSRYTF. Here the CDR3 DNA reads TGTGCCACCAGTGACACGGGACAACCCCTAAGTCGCTACACCTTC.

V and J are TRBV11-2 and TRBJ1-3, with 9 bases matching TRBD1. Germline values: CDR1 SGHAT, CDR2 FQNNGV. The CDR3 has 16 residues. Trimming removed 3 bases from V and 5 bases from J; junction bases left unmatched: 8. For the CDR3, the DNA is TGTGCCAGCAGCTTGACCACAGGGGGCCCTAGAAACACCATATATTTT. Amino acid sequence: CASSLTTGGPRNTIYF.

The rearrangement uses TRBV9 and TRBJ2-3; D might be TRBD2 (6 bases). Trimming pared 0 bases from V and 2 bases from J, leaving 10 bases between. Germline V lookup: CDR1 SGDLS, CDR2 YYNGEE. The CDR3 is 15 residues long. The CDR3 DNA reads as TGTGCCAGCAGCGTAGGGACTAAATTCACAGATACGCAGTATTTT. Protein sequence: CASSVGTKFTDTQYF. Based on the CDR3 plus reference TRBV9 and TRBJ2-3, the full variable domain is DSGVTQTPKHLITATGQRVTLRCSPRSGDLSVYWYQQSLDQGLQFLIQYYNGEERAKGNILERFSAQQFPDLHSELNLSSLELGDSALYFCASSVGTKFTDTQYFGPGTRLTVL.

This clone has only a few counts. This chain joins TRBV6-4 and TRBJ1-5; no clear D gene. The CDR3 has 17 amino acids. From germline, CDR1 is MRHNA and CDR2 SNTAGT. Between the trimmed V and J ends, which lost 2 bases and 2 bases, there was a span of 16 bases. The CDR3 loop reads CASSDAPGREGNQPQHF. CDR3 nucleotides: TGTGCCAGCAGTGACGCCCCGGGTAGGGAGGGCAATCAGCCCCAGCATTTT.

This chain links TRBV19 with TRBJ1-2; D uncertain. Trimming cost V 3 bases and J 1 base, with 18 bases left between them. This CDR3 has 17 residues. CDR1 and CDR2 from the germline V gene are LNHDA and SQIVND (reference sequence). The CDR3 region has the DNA TGTGCCAGTAGTATCGGGCAGACCCCCGGGGTTAACTATGGCTACACCTTC. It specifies CASSIGQTPGVNYGYTF. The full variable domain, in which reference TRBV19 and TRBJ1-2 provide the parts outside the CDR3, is DGGITQSPKYLFRKEGQNVTLSCEQNLNHDAMYWYRQDPGQGLRLIYYSQIVNDFQKGDIAEGYSVSREKKESFPLTVTSAQKNPTAFYLCASSIGQTPGVNYGYTFGSGTRLTVV.

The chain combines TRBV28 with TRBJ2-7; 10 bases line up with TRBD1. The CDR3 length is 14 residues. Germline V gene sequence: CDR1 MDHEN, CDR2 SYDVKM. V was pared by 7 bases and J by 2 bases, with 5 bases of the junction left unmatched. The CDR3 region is CASISTGGAYEQYF. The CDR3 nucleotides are TGTGCCAGCATCTCGACAGGGGGCGCCTACGAGCAGTACTTC.

The CDR3 protein is CASSASEGTYNEQFF. The DNA for the CDR3 is TGTGCCAGCAGTGCGAGTGAGGGAACCTACAATGAGCAGTTCTTC. V gene TRBV2 combines with J gene TRBJ2-1, with D perhaps matching TRBD2 (5 bases). V was pared by 4 bases and J by 2 bases, with 12 bases between. The CDR3 length is 15 residues. Looked up from germline, CDR1 is SNHLY and CDR2 is FYNNEI.

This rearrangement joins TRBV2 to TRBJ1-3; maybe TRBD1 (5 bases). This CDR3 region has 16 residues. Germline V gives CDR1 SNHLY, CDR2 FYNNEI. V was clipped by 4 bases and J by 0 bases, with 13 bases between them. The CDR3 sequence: CASSGGQGYSGNTIYF. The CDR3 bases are TGTGCCAGCAGTGGGGGCCAGGGATACTCTGGAAACACCATATATTTT. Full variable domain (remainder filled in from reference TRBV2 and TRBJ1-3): EPEVTQTPSHQVTQMGQEVILRCVPISNHLYFYWYRQILGQKVEFLVSFYNNEISEKSEIFDDQFSVERPDGSNFTLKIRSTKLEDSAMYFCASSGGQGYSGNTIYFGEGSWLTVV.

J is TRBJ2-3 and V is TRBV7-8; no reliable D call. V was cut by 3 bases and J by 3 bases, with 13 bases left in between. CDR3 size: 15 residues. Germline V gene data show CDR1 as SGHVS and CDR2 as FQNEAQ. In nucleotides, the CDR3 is TGTGCCAGCAGCTTCGGAACCCACTATACAGATACGCAGTATTTT. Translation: CASSFGTHYTDTQYF. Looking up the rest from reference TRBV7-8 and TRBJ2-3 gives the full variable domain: GAGVSQSPRYKVAKRGQDVALRCDPISGHVSLFWYQQALGQGPEFLTYFQNEAQLDKSGLPSDRFFAERPEGSVSTLKIQRTQQEDSAVYLCASSFGTHYTDTQYFGPGTRLTVL.

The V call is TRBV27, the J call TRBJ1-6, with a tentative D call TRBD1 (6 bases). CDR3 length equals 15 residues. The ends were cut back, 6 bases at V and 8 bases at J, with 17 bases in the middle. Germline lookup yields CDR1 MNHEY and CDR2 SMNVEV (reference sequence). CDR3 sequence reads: CASSLGHPTDSPLHF. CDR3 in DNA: TGTGCCAGCAGCCTGGGACATCCCACCGATTCACCCCTCCACTTT.

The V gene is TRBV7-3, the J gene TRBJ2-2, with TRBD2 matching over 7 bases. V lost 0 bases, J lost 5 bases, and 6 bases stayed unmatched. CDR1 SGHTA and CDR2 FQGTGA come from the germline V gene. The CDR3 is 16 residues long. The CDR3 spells CASSLTASAGTGELFF. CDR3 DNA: TGTGCCAGCAGCTTAACGGCCTCAGCGGGGACCGGGGAGCTGTTTTTT.

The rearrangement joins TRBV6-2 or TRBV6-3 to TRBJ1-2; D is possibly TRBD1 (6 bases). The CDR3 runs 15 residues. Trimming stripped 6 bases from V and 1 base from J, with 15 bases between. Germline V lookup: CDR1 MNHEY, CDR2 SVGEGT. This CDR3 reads CASSPDRTFNYGYTF. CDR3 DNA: TGTGCCAGCAGCCCTGACAGGACATTTAACTATGGCTACACCTTC.

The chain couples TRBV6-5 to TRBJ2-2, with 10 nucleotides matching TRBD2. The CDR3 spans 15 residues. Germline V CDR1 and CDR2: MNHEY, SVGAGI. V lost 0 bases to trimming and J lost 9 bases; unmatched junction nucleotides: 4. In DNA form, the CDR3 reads TGTGCCAGCAGTTACTCGTCTAGCGGGAGTTGGGAGCTGTTTTTT. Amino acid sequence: CASSYSSSGSWELFF.

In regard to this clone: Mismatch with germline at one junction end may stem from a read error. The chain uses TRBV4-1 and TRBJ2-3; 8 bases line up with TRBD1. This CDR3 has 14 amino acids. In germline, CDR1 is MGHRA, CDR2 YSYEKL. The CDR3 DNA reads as TGCGCCAGCACCCAAGACAGGGGAAGGGATACGCAGTATTTT. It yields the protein CASTQDRGRDTQYF.